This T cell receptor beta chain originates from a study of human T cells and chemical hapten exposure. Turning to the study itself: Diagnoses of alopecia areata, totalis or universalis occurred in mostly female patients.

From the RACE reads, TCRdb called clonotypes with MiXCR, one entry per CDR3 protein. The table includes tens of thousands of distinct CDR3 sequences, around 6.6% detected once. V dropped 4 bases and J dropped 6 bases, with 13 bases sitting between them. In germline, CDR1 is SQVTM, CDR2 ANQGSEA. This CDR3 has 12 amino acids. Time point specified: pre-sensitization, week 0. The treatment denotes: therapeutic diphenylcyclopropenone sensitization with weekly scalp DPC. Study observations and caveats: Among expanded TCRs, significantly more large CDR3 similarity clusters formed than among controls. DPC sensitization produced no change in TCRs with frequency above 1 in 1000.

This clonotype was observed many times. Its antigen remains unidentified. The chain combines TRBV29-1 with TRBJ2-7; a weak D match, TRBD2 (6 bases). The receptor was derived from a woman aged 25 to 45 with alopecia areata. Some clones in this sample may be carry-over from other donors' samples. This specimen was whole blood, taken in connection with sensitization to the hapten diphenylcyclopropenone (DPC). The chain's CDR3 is CSVGLGPREQYF. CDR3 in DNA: TGCAGCGTTGGACTAGGCCCGCGCGAGCAGTACTTC.